In its sample, the clone carrying this T cell receptor beta chain was seen a few times. Its antigen is unknown. These data belong to a study of blood T cells in healthy people across ages. Study-wide findings and caveats: Diversity estimates from one million T cells were considered underestimates. Observed TCR beta diversity per million T cells went down as age went up. This fall followed a roughly linear course with age.

The CDR3 runs to 16 residues. The V segment lost 4 bases and the J segment 4 bases; nucleotides outside the gene matches: 6. Germline V gene data show CDR1 as PRHDT and CDR2 as FYEKMQ (reference sequence). A second PCR, run for about 6 to 12 cycles, used a sample-barcoded 5' primer plus a J-beta primer mix. Each cDNA molecule received a tag from a template-switch adaptor that had 12 random nucleotides. Each single sample gave us at least 2.5 million CDR3-containing paired-end reads. TCRdb recomputed calls from the 5' RACE reads with MiXCR, one row per CDR3 protein. This table has about 780,000 distinct CDR3 sequences, approximately 67% appearing once.

The material sequenced was blood. The chain joins TRBV13 to TRBJ2-5; 13 bases align to TRBD2. This TCR derives from a man under 40 in good health. The CDR3 protein is CASSSLGTSGAETQYF. The DNA for the CDR3 is TGTGCCAGCAGCTCCCTTGGGACTAGCGGGGCAGAGACCCAGTACTTC. The complete variable domain, with remaining parts taken from reference TRBV13 and TRBJ2-5, reads AAGVIQSPRHLIKEKRETATLKCYPIPRHDTVYWYQQGPGQDPQFLISFYEKMQSDKGSIPDRFSAQQFSDYHSELNMSSLELGDSALYFCASSSLGTSGAETQYFGPGTRLLVL.